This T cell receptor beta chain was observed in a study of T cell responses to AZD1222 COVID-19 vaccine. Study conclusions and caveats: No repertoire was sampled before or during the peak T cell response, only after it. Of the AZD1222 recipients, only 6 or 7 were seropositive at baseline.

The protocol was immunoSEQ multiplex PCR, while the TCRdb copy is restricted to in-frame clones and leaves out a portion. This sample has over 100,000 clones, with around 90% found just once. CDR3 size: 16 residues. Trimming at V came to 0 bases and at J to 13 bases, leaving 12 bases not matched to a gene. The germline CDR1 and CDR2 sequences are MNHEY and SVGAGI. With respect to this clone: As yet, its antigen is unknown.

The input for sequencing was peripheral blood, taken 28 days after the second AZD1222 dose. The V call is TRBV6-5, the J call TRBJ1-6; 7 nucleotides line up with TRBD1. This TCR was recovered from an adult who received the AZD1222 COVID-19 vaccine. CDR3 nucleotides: TGTGCCAGCAGTTACTCGGCGGGACAGAGGGTTGCGCCCCTCCACTTT. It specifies CASSYSAGQRVAPLHF.